The 15 T cell receptor beta chains below all came from one sample that was sequenced in a study of cytomegalovirus exposure and HLA in healthy donors. PCR primers comprised 60 Vbeta and 13 Jbeta primers. Clones were read by immunoSEQ multiplex PCR, and TCRdb kept only the in-frame ones, dropping some. The sample lists about 160,000 clones, around 79% occurring once. Sequencing input: PBMCs. The receptors here all came from a female donor in good health and CMV-seronegative.

The genes are TRBV28 and TRBJ1-1; possibly TRBD1 for D (6 bases). V was pared by 3 bases and J by 2 bases, with 16 bases between. The CDR3 has 16 residues. Germline V gene sequence: CDR1 MDHEN, CDR2 SYDVKM. The DNA of the CDR3 is TGTGCCAGCAGTTTTCGGGGGGCGAAGGGCAACACTGAAGCTTTCTTT. Translation gives CASSFRGAKGNTEAFF.

The rearrangement links TRBV29-1 to TRBJ1-1; 7 nucleotides match TRBD1. Germline V lookup: CDR1 SQVTM, CDR2 ANQGSEA. The ends lost 7 bases at V and 0 bases at J; junction bases unmatched: 5. The CDR3 has 13 residues. The DNA for the CDR3 is TGCAGCGCCTTGGGACAGATGAACACTGAAGCTTTCTTT. Amino acids: CSALGQMNTEAFF.

Points on this clone: The same CDR3 can be traced to other DNA sequences in this sample. The rearrangement links TRBV28 to TRBJ2-5, with TRBD1 matching 8 bases. V dropped 5 bases and J dropped 3; count of bases not matched to a gene: 2. CDR3 length: 13 residues. Germline CDR1 and CDR2: MDHEN and SYDVKM. CDR3 region: CASSLQGEETQYF. The CDR3 DNA is TGTGCCAGCAGTCTACAGGGGGAAGAGACCCAGTACTTC.

This clone was detected only once. V gene TRBV2 combines with J gene TRBJ1-6, with a possible D match to TRBD1 (6 bases). The length of the CDR3 is 13 residues. Per germline, CDR1 SNHLY and CDR2 FYNNEI. V lost 8 bases to trimming and J lost 9 bases, with 14 bases between them. In nucleotides, the CDR3 is TGTGCCAGCTTAACAGGGATCGGTTCACCCCTCCACTTT. This translates into CASLTGIGSPLHF. The full variable domain, rest sourced from reference TRBV2 and TRBJ1-6, is EPEVTQTPSHQVTQMGQEVILRCVPISNHLYFYWYRQILGQKVEFLVSFYNNEISEKSEIFDDQFSVERPDGSNFTLKIRSTKLEDSAMYFCASLTGIGSPLHFGNGTRLTVT.

V is TRBV12-5 and J is TRBJ2-1, with a possible D match to TRBD2 (6 bases). This CDR3 has 13 amino acids. From germline, CDR1 is LGHNT and CDR2 FRNRAP. Trimming pared 4 bases from V and 3 bases from J, leaving 7 bases between. CDR3 region: CASGSGLYNEQFF. The CDR3 coding sequence is TGTGCTAGTGGTTCGGGACTCTACAATGAGCAGTTCTTC. The full variable domain, with the rest looked up from reference TRBV12-5 and TRBJ2-1, is DARVTQTPRHKVTEMGQEVTMRCQPILGHNTVFWYRQTMMQGLELLAYFRNRAPLDDSGMPKDRFSAEMPDATLATLKIQPSEPRDSAVYFCASGSGLYNEQFFGPGTRLTVL.

The CDR3 region is CASRAGPNTGELFF. The CDR3 nucleotides read TGTGCCAGCCGGGCGGGACCTAACACCGGGGAGCTGTTTTTT. The genes are TRBV7-9 and TRBJ2-2, with a possible D match to TRBD2 (6 bases). V lost 8 bases to trimming and J lost 2 bases, with 12 bases between them. Germline lookup yields CDR1 SEHNR and CDR2 FQNEAQ (reference sequence). This CDR3 is 14 amino acids long.

The rearrangement joins TRBV18 to TRBJ1-1, with D unresolved. CDR1 and CDR2 (germline): KGHSH, LQKENI. Between the trimmed V and J ends, which lost 0 bases and 1 base, there was a span of 12 bases. The CDR3 loop spans 16 amino acids. The CDR3 DNA reads as TGTGCCAGCTCACCACCGGTGCCGGGAGGGAACACTGAAGCTTTCTTT. Translation: CASSPPVPGGNTEAFF. Complete variable domain (other parts from reference TRBV18 and TRBJ1-1): NAGVMQNPRHLVRRRGQEARLRCSPMKGHSHVYWYRQLPEEGLKFMVYLQKENIIDESGMPKERFSAEFPKEGPSILRIQQVVRGDSAAYFCASSPPVPGGNTEAFFGQGTRLTVV.

The chain employs TRBV20-1 and TRBJ1-1; the match to TRBD1 covers 7 bases. The CDR3 length is 11 residues. J gave up 11 bases and V 6 bases, and 9 bases lay outside the gene matches. CDR1 and CDR2 from the germline V gene are DFQATT and SNEGSKA (reference sequence). CDR3 sequence reads: CSARLDRDAFF. Here the CDR3 DNA reads TGCAGTGCCCGACTTGACAGGGATGCTTTCTTT.

Only one count was recorded for this clone. This chain joins TRBV25-1 and TRBJ1-4; 7 bases align to TRBD1. The V gene end was trimmed by 8 bases and the J gene end by 7 bases; junction bases not matched to a gene: 10. Looked up from germline, CDR1 is MGHDK and CDR2 is SYGVNS. The CDR3 has 14 residues. The CDR3 DNA sequence: TGTGCCAGCTTCCGACAGGGCTCGCTTGAAAAACTGTTTTTT. The encoded protein is CASFRQGSLEKLFF.

The CDR3 loop reads CASSDRFLNTEAFF. The CDR3 nucleotides read TGTGCCAGCAGCGACAGGTTCCTGAACACTGAAGCTTTCTTT. This chain uses TRBV27 with TRBJ1-1, with TRBD1 as a possible D gene (6 bases). V dropped 6 bases and J dropped 0 bases, with 11 bases sitting between them. The germline gives CDR1 MNHEY, CDR2 SMNVEV (reference sequence). The CDR3 is made up of 14 amino acids.

The V gene is TRBV19, the J gene TRBJ1-2; D gene uncertain. Per the germline V gene, CDR1 is LNHDA and CDR2 is SQIVND (reference sequence). This CDR3 has 14 residues. V was clipped by 0 bases and J by 4 bases, with 9 bases between them. The CDR3 nucleotides read TGTGCCAGTAGTATAGAGGCGGCCCCCTATGGCTACACCTTC. This sequence encodes CASSIEAAPYGYTF.

The chain is built from TRBV28 and TRBJ1-3; D call uncertain. CDR3 length equals 11 residues. Trimming cost V 5 bases and J 9 bases, with 8 bases left between them. CDR1 is MDHEN and CDR2 is SYDVKM in the germline V gene. The CDR3 region has the DNA TGTGCCAGCAGTAAAATGAGCACCATATATTTT. This translates into CASSKMSTIYF.

This chain joins TRBV6-5 and TRBJ2-5; 7 nucleotides align to TRBD2. The germline V gene has CDR1 MNHEY and CDR2 SVGAGI. The length of the CDR3 is 15 residues. J lost 5 bases, V lost 7 bases, and 13 bases had no gene match. The CDR3 reads CASNLLAGRPETQYF. The CDR3 coding sequence is TGTGCCAGCAACCTATTAGCGGGCCGCCCGGAGACCCAGTACTTC.

This sequence joins TRBV6-5 and TRBJ2-1; 9 bases agree with TRBD1. The V gene's germline CDR1 is MNHEY and CDR2 SVGAGI. This CDR3 is 16 amino acids long. J was trimmed by 7 bases and V by 4 bases; bases with no gene match: 11. The CDR3 coding sequence is TGTGCCAGCAGTTCCCCCGGGACAGGGTTGACTAATGAGCAGTTCTTC. Protein product: CASSSPGTGLTNEQFF.

The V call is TRBV27, the J call TRBJ2-7; D perhaps matches TRBD2 (6 bases). V was trimmed by 8 bases and J by 4 bases, leaving 15 bases between them. The CDR3 is made up of 13 amino acids. The germline V gene encodes CDR1 MNHEY and CDR2 SMNVEV (reference sequence). The CDR3 coding sequence is TGTGCCAGCGCCCCGGGACTGACTTACGAGCAGTACTTC. It encodes CASAPGLTYEQYF.